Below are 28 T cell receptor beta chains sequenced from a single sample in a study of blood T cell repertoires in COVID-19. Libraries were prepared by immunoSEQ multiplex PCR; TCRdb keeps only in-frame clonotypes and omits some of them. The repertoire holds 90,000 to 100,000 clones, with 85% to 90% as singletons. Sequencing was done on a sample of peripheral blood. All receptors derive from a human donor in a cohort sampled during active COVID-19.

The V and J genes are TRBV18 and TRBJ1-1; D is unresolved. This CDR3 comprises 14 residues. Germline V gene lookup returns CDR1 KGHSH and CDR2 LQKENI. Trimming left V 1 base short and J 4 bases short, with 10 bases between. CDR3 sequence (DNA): TGTGCCAGCTCACCACGTAATCCCCTCACTGAAGCTTTCTTT. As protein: CASSPRNPLTEAFF.

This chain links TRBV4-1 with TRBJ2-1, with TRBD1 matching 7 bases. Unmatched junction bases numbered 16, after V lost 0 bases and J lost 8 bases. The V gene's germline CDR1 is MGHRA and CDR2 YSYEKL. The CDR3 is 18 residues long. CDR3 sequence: CASSQDPTGPSARDEQFF. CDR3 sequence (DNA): TGCGCCAGCAGCCAAGACCCGACAGGGCCCTCGGCGCGGGATGAGCAGTTCTTC.

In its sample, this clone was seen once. The CDR3 DNA reads TGTGCCAGTAGCCGATCGACAGGTTTTGTCAATCAGCCCCAGCATTTT. This sequence encodes CASSRSTGFVNQPQHF. The rearrangement uses TRBV19 and TRBJ1-5; D might be TRBD1 (6 bases). Per the germline V gene, CDR1 is LNHDA and CDR2 is SQIVND (reference sequence). This CDR3 has 16 amino acids. The ends were cut back, 6 bases at V and 3 bases at J, with 18 bases in the middle.

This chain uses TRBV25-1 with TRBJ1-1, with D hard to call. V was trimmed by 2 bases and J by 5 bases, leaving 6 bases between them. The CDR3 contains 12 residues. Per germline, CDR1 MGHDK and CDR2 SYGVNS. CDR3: CASSETVTEAFF. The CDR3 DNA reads TGTGCCAGCAGTGAAACTGTGACTGAAGCTTTCTTT.

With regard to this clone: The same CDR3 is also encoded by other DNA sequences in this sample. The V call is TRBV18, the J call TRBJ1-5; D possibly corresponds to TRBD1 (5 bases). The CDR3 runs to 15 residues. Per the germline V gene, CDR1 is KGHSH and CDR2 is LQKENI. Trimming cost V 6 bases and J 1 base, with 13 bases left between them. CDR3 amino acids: CASSPPGGSNQPQHF. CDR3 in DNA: TGTGCCAGCTCTCCTCCGGGGGGAAGCAATCAGCCCCAGCATTTT.

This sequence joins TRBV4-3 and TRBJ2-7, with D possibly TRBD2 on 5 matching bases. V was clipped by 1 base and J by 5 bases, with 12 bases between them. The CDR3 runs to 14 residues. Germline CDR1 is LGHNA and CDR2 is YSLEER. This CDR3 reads CASSQVGLSDEQYF. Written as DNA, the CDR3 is TGCGCCAGCAGCCAAGTAGGGCTTAGCGACGAGCAGTACTTC.

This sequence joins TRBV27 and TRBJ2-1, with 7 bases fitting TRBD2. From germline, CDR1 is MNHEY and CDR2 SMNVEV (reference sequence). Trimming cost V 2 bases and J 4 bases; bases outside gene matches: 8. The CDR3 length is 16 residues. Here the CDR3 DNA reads TGTGCCAGCAGTTTAGTCGGGGGGTCGTTGTACAATGAGCAGTTCTTC. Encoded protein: CASSLVGGSLYNEQFF.

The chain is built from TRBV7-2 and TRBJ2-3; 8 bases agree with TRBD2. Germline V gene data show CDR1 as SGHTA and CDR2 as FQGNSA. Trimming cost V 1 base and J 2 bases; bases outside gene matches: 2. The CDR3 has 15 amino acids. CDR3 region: CASSLGLAYTDTQYF. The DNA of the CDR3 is TGTGCCAGCAGCTTAGGACTAGCGTACACAGATACGCAGTATTTT.

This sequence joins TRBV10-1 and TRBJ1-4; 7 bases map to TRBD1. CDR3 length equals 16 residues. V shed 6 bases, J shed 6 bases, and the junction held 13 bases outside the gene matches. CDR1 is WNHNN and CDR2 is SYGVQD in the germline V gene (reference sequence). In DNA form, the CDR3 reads TGCGCCAGCAGCCTCAGGGGGATGACAGCTGATGAAAAACTGTTTTTT. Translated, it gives CASSLRGMTADEKLFF.

CDR3 region: CASSNGIGTEAFF. The CDR3 nucleotides read TGTGCCAGCAGCAATGGTATCGGCACTGAAGCTTTCTTT. The chain employs TRBV21-1 and TRBJ1-1. TRBV21-1 is an annotated pseudogene. The CDR3 spans 13 residues.

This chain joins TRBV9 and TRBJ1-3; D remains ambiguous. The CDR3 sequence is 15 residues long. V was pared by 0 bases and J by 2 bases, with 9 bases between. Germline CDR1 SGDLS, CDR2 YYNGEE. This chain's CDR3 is CASSVGATAGNTIYF. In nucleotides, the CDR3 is TGTGCCAGCAGCGTAGGTGCAACGGCTGGAAACACCATATATTTT. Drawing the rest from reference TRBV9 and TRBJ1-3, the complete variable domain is DSGVTQTPKHLITATGQRVTLRCSPRSGDLSVYWYQQSLDQGLQFLIQYYNGEERAKGNILERFSAQQFPDLHSELNLSSLELGDSALYFCASSVGATAGNTIYFGEGSWLTVV.

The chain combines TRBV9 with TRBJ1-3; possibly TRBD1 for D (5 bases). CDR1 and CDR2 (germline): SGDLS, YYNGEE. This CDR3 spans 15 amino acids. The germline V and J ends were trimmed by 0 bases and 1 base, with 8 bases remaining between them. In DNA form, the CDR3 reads TGTGCCAGCAGCGTAGGTAGGGGATCTGGAAACACCATATATTTT. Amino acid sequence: CASSVGRGSGNTIYF. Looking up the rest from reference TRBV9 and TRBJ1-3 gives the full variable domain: DSGVTQTPKHLITATGQRVTLRCSPRSGDLSVYWYQQSLDQGLQFLIQYYNGEERAKGNILERFSAQQFPDLHSELNLSSLELGDSALYFCASSVGRGSGNTIYFGEGSWLTVV.

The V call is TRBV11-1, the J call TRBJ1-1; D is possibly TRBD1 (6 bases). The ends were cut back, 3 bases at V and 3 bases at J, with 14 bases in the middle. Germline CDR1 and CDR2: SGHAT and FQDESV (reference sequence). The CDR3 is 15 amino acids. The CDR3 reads CASSFGRGGYTEAFF. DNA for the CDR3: TGTGCCAGCAGCTTCGGCAGGGGCGGATACACTGAAGCTTTCTTT.

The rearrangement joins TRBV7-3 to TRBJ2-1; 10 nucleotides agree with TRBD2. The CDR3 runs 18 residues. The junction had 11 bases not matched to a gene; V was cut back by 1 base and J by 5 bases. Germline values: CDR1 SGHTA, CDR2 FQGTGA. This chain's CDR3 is CASSLNPASGGRDNEQFF. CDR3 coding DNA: TGTGCCAGCAGCTTAAATCCGGCTAGCGGGGGCCGTGACAATGAGCAGTTCTTC. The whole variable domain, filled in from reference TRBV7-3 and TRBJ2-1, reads GAGVSQTPSNKVTEKGKYVELRCDPISGHTALYWYRQSLGQGPEFLIYFQGTGAADDSGLPNDRFFAVRPEGSVSTLKIQRTERGDSAVYLCASSLNPASGGRDNEQFFGPGTRLTVL.

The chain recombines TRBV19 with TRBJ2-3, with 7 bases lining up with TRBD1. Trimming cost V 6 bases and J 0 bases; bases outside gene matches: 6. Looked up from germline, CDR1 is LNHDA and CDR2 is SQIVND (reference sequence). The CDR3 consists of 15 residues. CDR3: CASRHGTASTDTQYF. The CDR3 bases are TGTGCCAGTAGACATGGGACAGCTAGCACAGATACGCAGTATTTT.

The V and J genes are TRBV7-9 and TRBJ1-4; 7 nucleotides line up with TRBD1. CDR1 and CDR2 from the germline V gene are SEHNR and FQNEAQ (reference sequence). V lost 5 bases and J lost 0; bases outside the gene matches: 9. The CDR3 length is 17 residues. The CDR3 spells CASSRDRAPTTNEKLFF. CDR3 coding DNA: TGTGCCAGCAGCCGGGACAGAGCCCCGACAACTAATGAAAAACTGTTTTTT.

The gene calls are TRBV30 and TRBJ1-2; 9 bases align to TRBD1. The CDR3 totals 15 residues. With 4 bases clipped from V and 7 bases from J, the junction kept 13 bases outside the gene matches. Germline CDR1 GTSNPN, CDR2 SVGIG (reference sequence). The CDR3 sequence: CAWMRDRAKSGGYTF. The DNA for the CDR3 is TGTGCCTGGATGAGGGACAGGGCAAAGTCAGGTGGCTACACCTTC.

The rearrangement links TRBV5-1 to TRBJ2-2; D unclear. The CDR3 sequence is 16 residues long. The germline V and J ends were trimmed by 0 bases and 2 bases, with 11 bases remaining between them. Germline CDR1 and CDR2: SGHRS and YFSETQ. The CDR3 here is CASSLDGSGNTGELFF. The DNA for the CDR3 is TGCGCCAGCAGCTTGGATGGCTCAGGAAACACCGGGGAGCTGTTTTTT. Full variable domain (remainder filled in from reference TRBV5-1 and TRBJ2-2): KAGVTQTPRYLIKTRGQQVTLSCSPISGHRSVSWYQQTPGQGLQFLFEYFSETQRNKGNFPGRFSGRQFSNSRSEMNVSTLELGDSALYLCASSLDGSGNTGELFFGEGSRLTVL.

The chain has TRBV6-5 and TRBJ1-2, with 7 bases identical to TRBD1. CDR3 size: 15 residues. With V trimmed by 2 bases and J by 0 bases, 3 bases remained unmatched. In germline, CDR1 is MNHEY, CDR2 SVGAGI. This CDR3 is CASSYRQGSNYGYTF. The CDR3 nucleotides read TGTGCCAGCAGTTACAGACAGGGCTCTAACTATGGCTACACCTTC.

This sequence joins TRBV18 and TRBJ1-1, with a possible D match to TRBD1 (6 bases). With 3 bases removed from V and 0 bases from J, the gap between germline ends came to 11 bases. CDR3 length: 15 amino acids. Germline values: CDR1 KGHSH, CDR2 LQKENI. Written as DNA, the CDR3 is TGTGCCAGCTCACCGTGGGACACAATGAACACTGAAGCTTTCTTT. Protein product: CASSPWDTMNTEAFF.

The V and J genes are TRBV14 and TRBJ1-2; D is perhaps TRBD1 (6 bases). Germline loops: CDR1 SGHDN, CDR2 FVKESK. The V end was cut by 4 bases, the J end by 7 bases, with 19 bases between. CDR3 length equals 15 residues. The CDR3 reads CASSLIPGHLPGYTF. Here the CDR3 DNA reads TGTGCCAGCAGCCTTATTCCGGGACACCTGCCTGGCTACACCTTC.

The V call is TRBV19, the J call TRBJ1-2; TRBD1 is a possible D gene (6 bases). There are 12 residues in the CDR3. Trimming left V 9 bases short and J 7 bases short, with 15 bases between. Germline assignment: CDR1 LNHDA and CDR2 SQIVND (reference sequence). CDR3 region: CASYRVLFGYTF. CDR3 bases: TGTGCCAGCTACAGGGTTCTCTTTGGCTACACCTTC. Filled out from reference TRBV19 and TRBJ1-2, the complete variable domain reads DGGITQSPKYLFRKEGQNVTLSCEQNLNHDAMYWYRQDPGQGLRLIYYSQIVNDFQKGDIAEGYSVSREKKESFPLTVTSAQKNPTAFYLCASYRVLFGYTFGSGTRLTVV.

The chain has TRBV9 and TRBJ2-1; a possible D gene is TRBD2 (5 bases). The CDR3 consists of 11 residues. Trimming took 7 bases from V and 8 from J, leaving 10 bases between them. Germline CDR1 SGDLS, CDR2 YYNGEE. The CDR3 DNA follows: TGTGCCAGCGGACTGGGAGATGAGCAGTTCTTC. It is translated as CASGLGDEQFF.

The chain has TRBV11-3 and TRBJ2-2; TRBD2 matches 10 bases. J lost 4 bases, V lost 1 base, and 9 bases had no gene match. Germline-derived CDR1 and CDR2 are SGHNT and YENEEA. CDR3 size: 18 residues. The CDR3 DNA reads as TGTGCCAGCAGCTTAGGCCAAAAGCGGGAGGGTAGCACCGGGGAGCTGTTTTTT. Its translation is CASSLGQKREGSTGELFF.

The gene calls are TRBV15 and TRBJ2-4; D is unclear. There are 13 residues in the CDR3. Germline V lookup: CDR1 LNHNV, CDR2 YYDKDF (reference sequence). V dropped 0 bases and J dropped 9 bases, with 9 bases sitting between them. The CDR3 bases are TGTGCCACCAGCAGAGATTTGCACGGCATTCAGTACTTC. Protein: CATSRDLHGIQYF.

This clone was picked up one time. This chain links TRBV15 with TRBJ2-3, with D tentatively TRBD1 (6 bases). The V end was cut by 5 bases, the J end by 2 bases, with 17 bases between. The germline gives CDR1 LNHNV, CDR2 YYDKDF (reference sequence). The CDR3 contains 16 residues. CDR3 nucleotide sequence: TGTGCCACCAGCTGGATGACAGGCGGTCTCACAGATACGCAGTATTTT. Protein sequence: CATSWMTGGLTDTQYF. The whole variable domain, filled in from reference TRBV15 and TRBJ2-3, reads DAMVIQNPRYQVTQFGKPVTLSCSQTLNHNVMYWYQQKSSQAPKLLFHYYDKDFNNEADTPDNFQSRRPNTSFCFLDIRSPGLGDTAMYLCATSWMTGGLTDTQYFGPGTRLTVL.

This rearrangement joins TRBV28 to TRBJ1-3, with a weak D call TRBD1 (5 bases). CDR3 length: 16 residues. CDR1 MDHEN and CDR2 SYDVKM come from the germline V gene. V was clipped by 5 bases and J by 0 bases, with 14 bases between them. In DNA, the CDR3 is TGTGCCAGCAGTCCGGGACTCATAAGCTCTGGAAACACCATATATTTT. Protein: CASSPGLISSGNTIYF. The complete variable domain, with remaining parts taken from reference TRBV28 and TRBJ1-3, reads DVKVTQSSRYLVKRTGEKVFLECVQDMDHENMFWYRQDPGLGLRLIYFSYDVKMKEKGDIPEGYSVSREKKERFSLILESASTNQTSMYLCASSPGLISSGNTIYFGEGSWLTVV.

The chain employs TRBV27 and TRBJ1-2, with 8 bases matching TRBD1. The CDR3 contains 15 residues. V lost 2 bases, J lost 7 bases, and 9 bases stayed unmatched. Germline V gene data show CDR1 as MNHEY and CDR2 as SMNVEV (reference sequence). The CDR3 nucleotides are TGTGCCAGCAGTTTAGTGGGACAGGTCGTGGGTGGCTACACCTTC. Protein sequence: CASSLVGQVVGGYTF.